The next 14 T cell receptor beta chains were all read from a single sample in a study of identical twins. TCRdb reprocessed the 5' RACE reads via MiXCR and lists one record per CDR3 protein. The sample contains hundreds of thousands of distinct CDR3 sequences, roughly 12% of which appear only once. In addition, the sample was reused for a study of yellow fever vaccine responses in identical twins.

Sequenced material: CD8+ T cells sorted from blood. The receptor source for this set is a woman between 18 and 30 years old in good health.

The genes are TRBV4-1 and TRBJ2-1; 9 bases map to TRBD1. In germline, CDR1 is MGHRA, CDR2 YSYEKL. This CDR3 region has 16 residues. The ends lost 0 bases at V and 8 bases at J; junction bases unmatched: 8. CDR3 DNA: TGCGCCAGCAGCCAAGATGAGACAGGGGGGTCACATGAGCAGTTCTTC. Translating it yields CASSQDETGGSHEQFF.

J is TRBJ2-7 and V is TRBV28; 7 nucleotides align to TRBD1. In germline, CDR1 is MDHEN, CDR2 SYDVKM. This CDR3 contains 14 residues. Trimming removed 6 bases from V and 1 base from J; junction bases left unmatched: 6. The CDR3 coding sequence is TGTGCCAGCAGCTCGACAGGGAAGTCCTACGAGCAGTACTTC. This gives the protein CASSSTGKSYEQYF.

The rearrangement uses TRBV5-6 and TRBJ2-1; D gene unclear. CDR3 size: 13 residues. Germline V gene lookup returns CDR1 SGHDT and CDR2 YYEEEE. V dropped 4 bases and J dropped 3 bases, with 8 bases sitting between them. CDR3 nucleotide sequence: TGTGCCAGCAGCCCCGCAGTCTACAATGAGCAGTTCTTC. This codes for CASSPAVYNEQFF.

This clonotype was picked up many times. This sequence joins TRBV4-1 and TRBJ2-7; 9 nucleotides line up with TRBD2. J was trimmed by 3 bases and V by 0 bases; bases with no gene match: 6. The germline gives CDR1 MGHRA, CDR2 YSYEKL. The CDR3 loop spans 16 amino acids. The CDR3 protein is CASSQDGLAGNYEQYF. In nucleotides, the CDR3 is TGCGCCAGCAGCCAAGACGGGCTAGCGGGAAACTACGAGCAGTACTTC.

This clonotype was detected a few times. The rearrangement links TRBV27 to TRBJ2-1; 7 bases are shared with TRBD2. J gave up 0 bases and V 3 bases, and 5 bases lay outside the gene matches. This CDR3 has 16 residues. Germline V CDR1 and CDR2: MNHEY, SMNVEV (reference sequence). In nucleotides, the CDR3 is TGTGCCAGCAGTTTCGGGGGACTACCCTCCTACAATGAGCAGTTCTTC. This sequence encodes CASSFGGLPSYNEQFF.

This clonotype was detected a few times. This sequence joins TRBV7-9 and TRBJ1-3, with D possibly being TRBD1 (5 bases). V was cut by 1 base and J by 4 bases, with 5 bases left in between. The CDR3 covers 13 residues. Germline CDR1 and CDR2: SEHNR and FQNEAQ (reference sequence). This CDR3 is CASSLGGGNTIYF. CDR3 coding DNA: TGTGCCAGCAGCTTAGGGGGCGGAAACACCATATATTTT. Complete variable domain (other parts from reference TRBV7-9 and TRBJ1-3): DTGVSQNPRHKITKRGQNVTFRCDPISEHNRLYWYRQTLGQGPEFLTYFQNEAQLEKSRLLSDRFSAERPKGSFSTLEIQRTEQGDSAMYLCASSLGGGNTIYFGEGSWLTVV.

J is TRBJ2-1 and V is TRBV6-6; D is uncertain. V lost 3 bases, J lost 4 bases, and 7 bases lay in between. Germline loops: CDR1 MNHNY, CDR2 SVGAGI (reference sequence). The CDR3 loop spans 13 amino acids. This CDR3 reads CASSYGAYNEQFF. In DNA form, the CDR3 reads TGTGCCAGCAGTTATGGAGCGTACAATGAGCAGTTCTTC.

This clonotype has ten or more counts. The chain employs TRBV4-1 and TRBJ2-1; D assignment may be TRBD1 or TRBD2 (5 bases each). The CDR3 length is 16 residues. V shed 1 base and J shed 1 base, with 11 bases lying between them. The V gene's germline CDR1 is MGHRA and CDR2 YSYEKL. The CDR3 is CASSQGLGPSYNEQFF. The CDR3 coding sequence is TGCGCCAGCAGCCAAGGCCTGGGACCTTCCTACAATGAGCAGTTCTTC.

The rearrangement links TRBV7-9 to TRBJ1-1; maybe TRBD1 (5 bases). The V end lost 6 bases, the J end lost 1 base, and 12 bases lay between the germline ends. The CDR3 has 14 residues. CDR1 is SEHNR, CDR2 FQNEAQ, per germline (reference sequence). The CDR3 here is CASRSPGRNTEAFF. As DNA, the CDR3 is TGTGCCAGCAGGTCCCCGGGGCGGAACACTGAAGCTTTCTTT.

This clonotype was observed a handful of times. This chain uses TRBV27 with TRBJ2-3; tentative D call: TRBD2 (5 bases). CDR1 and CDR2 (germline): MNHEY, SMNVEV (reference sequence). The germline V and J ends were trimmed by 1 base and 5 bases, with 7 bases remaining between them. The CDR3 extends over 13 amino acids. The CDR3 loop is CASSLLARDTQYF. The CDR3, as DNA: TGTGCCAGCAGTTTATTAGCGAGAGATACGCAGTATTTT.

This clonotype came up a few times. CDR3 sequence reads: CASSPPRGPDTQYF. In DNA, the CDR3 is TGTGCCAGCAGTCCACCCAGGGGGCCAGATACGCAGTATTTT. The chain couples TRBV27 to TRBJ2-3, with TRBD1 identical over 8 bases. Germline lookup yields CDR1 MNHEY and CDR2 SMNVEV (reference sequence). This CDR3 is built from 14 residues. J lost 4 bases, V lost 5 bases, and 5 bases had no gene match.

This chain connects TRBV7-9 to TRBJ2-7; possibly TRBD1 or TRBD2 for D (5 bases each). V was clipped by 6 bases and J by 4 bases, with 16 bases between them. The CDR3 is 14 residues long. CDR1 is SEHNR, CDR2 FQNEAQ, per germline (reference sequence). This chain's CDR3 is CASSSGTTYYEQYF. CDR3 DNA: TGTGCCAGCAGTTCCGGGACGACCTATTACGAGCAGTACTTC.

There are a few counts of this clonotype. The chain is built from TRBV7-2 and TRBJ2-5; the match to TRBD2 covers 14 bases. The CDR3 is 16 amino acids. V lost 5 bases, J lost 9 bases, and 11 bases stayed unmatched. CDR1 and CDR2 (germline): SGHTA, FQGNSA. The chain's CDR3 is CASSPQTSGGERAQYF. DNA for the CDR3: TGTGCCAGCAGCCCGCAGACTAGCGGGGGGGAGAGGGCCCAGTACTTC.

This clonotype has a handful of counts. The chain couples TRBV2 to TRBJ1-2; maybe TRBD1 (6 bases). From germline, CDR1 is SNHLY and CDR2 FYNNEI. V lost 2 bases and J 4 bases, leaving 14 bases between the germline ends. The CDR3 has 15 residues. The CDR3 DNA follows: TGTGCCAGCAGTGAACTCCAGGGGAGTAGCTATGGCTACACCTTC. Its protein product is CASSELQGSSYGYTF. The full variable domain, with the rest looked up from reference TRBV2 and TRBJ1-2, is EPEVTQTPSHQVTQMGQEVILRCVPISNHLYFYWYRQILGQKVEFLVSFYNNEISEKSEIFDDQFSVERPDGSNFTLKIRSTKLEDSAMYFCASSELQGSSYGYTFGSGTRLTVV.